The rows below give T cell receptor beta chains drawn from one sample of a study of blood T cell repertoires in COVID-19. Clones were sequenced by immunoSEQ multiplex PCR, and TCRdb holds only the in-frame ones, with some missing. The sample has 200,000 or so clones, over 75% seen once. Material for sequencing was peripheral blood. The receptors come from a woman aged 40 to 50 who had recovered from COVID-19. Both conserved end residues are part of each CDR3. D genes are given only for firm matches. Size tells how often a clone was seen (once, few, many) or the class of an expanded clone, and some rows leave it out.

D gene: .; V gene: TRBV19; clone size: .; J gene: TRBJ1-1; CDR3 protein: CASSMSGNTEAFF; CDR3 DNA: TGTGCCAGTAGTATGTCAGGGAACACTGAAGCTTTCTTT
D gene: TRBD2; V gene: TRBV24-1; clone size: once; J gene: TRBJ2-3; CDR3 protein: CATSGPSGNTDTQYF; CDR3 DNA: TGTGCCACCAGTGGACCTAGCGGGAACACAGATACGCAGTATTTT
D gene: .; V gene: TRBV3-1/TRBV3-2; clone size: .; J gene: TRBJ1-3; CDR3 protein: CASSQDSGPLFSGNTIYF; CDR3 DNA: TGTGCCAGCAGCCAAGATAGCGGACCGCTATTCTCTGGAAACACCATATATTTT
D gene: .; V gene: TRBV2; clone size: .; J gene: TRBJ2-1; CDR3 protein: CASSARLTSNEQFF; CDR3 DNA: TGTGCCAGCAGTGCCCGACTAACTTCCAATGAGCAGTTCTTC
D gene: .; V gene: TRBV6-1; clone size: .; J gene: TRBJ2-1; CDR3 protein: CASSEDRGWGNEQFF; CDR3 DNA: TGTGCCAGCAGTGAAGATAGGGGTTGGGGCAATGAGCAGTTCTTC
D gene: .; V gene: TRBV6-5; clone size: once; J gene: TRBJ2-3; CDR3 protein: CASSQGLPPQNTQYF; CDR3 DNA: TGTGCCAGCAGCCAGGGACTTCCGCCCCAGAATACGCAGTATTTT
D gene: TRBD1; V gene: TRBV20-1; clone size: .; J gene: TRBJ1-6; CDR3 protein: CSASLTGIGSPLHF; CDR3 DNA: TGCAGTGCTAGTTTGACAGGGATAGGATCACCCCTCCACTTT
D gene: .; V gene: TRBV20-1; clone size: .; J gene: TRBJ1-1; CDR3 protein: CSASLRSAFF; CDR3 DNA: TGCAGTGCTAGTTTGCGGTCAGCTTTCTTT
D gene: .; V gene: TRBV28; clone size: .; J gene: TRBJ2-7; CDR3 protein: CASIQNTYEQYF; CDR3 DNA: TGTGCCAGCATTCAGAACACCTACGAGCAGTACTTC
D gene: TRBD2; V gene: TRBV7-2; clone size: few; J gene: TRBJ2-2; CDR3 protein: CASSLWREEGTGELFF; CDR3 DNA: TGTGCCAGCAGCTTATGGCGGGAGGAGGGAACCGGGGAGCTGTTTTTT
D gene: .; V gene: TRBV18; clone size: .; J gene: TRBJ1-4; CDR3 protein: CASSPRPGGNEKLFF; CDR3 DNA: TGTGCCAGCTCACCCCGTCCGGGGGGTAATGAAAAACTGTTTTTT
D gene: TRBD1; V gene: TRBV7-2; clone size: once; J gene: TRBJ2-1; CDR3 protein: CASSFEGTGAREQFF; CDR3 DNA: TGTGCCAGCAGCTTCGAAGGGACAGGGGCCCGGGAGCAGTTCTTC
D gene: TRBD1; V gene: TRBV3-1/TRBV3-2; clone size: few; J gene: TRBJ1-1; CDR3 protein: CASSPGQGAVGTEAFF; CDR3 DNA: TGTGCCAGCAGCCCGGGACAGGGGGCGGTGGGCACTGAAGCTTTCTTT
D gene: TRBD1; V gene: TRBV2; clone size: .; J gene: TRBJ1-2; CDR3 protein: CASSIRGRGGGYTF; CDR3 DNA: TGTGCCAGCAGTATTAGGGGGCGTGGGGGTGGCTACACCTTC
D gene: .; V gene: TRBV3-1/TRBV3-2; clone size: .; J gene: TRBJ1-6; CDR3 protein: CASSQVPGSSPLHF; CDR3 DNA: TGTGCCAGCAGCCAAGTCCCGGGTAGCTCACCCCTCCACTTT
D gene: .; V gene: TRBV2; clone size: .; J gene: TRBJ1-1; CDR3 protein: CASSVGEAFF; CDR3 DNA: TGTGCCAGCAGTGTCGGAGAGGCTTTCTTT
D gene: TRBD2; V gene: TRBV11-3; clone size: .; J gene: TRBJ2-1; CDR3 protein: CASSFGLAGVDEQFF; CDR3 DNA: TGTGCCAGCAGCTTTGGACTAGCGGGAGTAGATGAGCAGTTCTTC
D gene: TRBD1; V gene: TRBV14; clone size: once; J gene: TRBJ2-7; CDR3 protein: CASSQEGGPHYEQYF; CDR3 DNA: TGTGCCAGCAGCCAAGAAGGGGGCCCCCACTACGAGCAGTACTTC
D gene: TRBD2; V gene: TRBV27; clone size: .; J gene: TRBJ2-7; CDR3 protein: CASSFSGGEQYF; CDR3 DNA: TGTGCCAGCAGTTTTAGCGGGGGCGAGCAGTACTTC
D gene: TRBD2; V gene: TRBV2; clone size: .; J gene: TRBJ2-5; CDR3 protein: CASSPPGGQETQYF; CDR3 DNA: TGTGCCAGCAGTCCACCGGGAGGTCAAGAGACCCAGTACTTC
D gene: .; V gene: TRBV11-1; clone size: .; J gene: TRBJ2-5; CDR3 protein: CASSLHRYQPKETQYF; CDR3 DNA: TGTGCCAGCAGCTTGCATCGGTACCAACCTAAAGAGACCCAGTACTTC
D gene: TRBD2; V gene: TRBV7-2; clone size: once; J gene: TRBJ2-7; CDR3 protein: CASSPGLAGGEQYF; CDR3 DNA: TGTGCCAGCAGCCCGGGACTAGCGGGAGGCGAGCAGTACTTC
D gene: .; V gene: TRBV6-1; clone size: .; J gene: TRBJ1-5; CDR3 protein: CASSDWGNQPQHF; CDR3 DNA: TGTGCCAGCAGTGATTGGGGCAACCAGCCCCAGCATTTT
D gene: TRBD1; V gene: TRBV28; clone size: .; J gene: TRBJ1-2; CDR3 protein: CASSLSGQGDYTF; CDR3 DNA: TGTGCCAGCAGTTTATCTGGACAGGGTGACTACACCTTC
D gene: .; V gene: TRBV9; clone size: .; J gene: TRBJ1-2; CDR3 protein: CASSTSLGGHGYTF; CDR3 DNA: TGTGCCAGCAGCACATCCCTGGGAGGCCATGGCTACACCTTC
D gene: .; V gene: TRBV6-2/TRBV6-3; clone size: once; J gene: TRBJ1-5; CDR3 protein: CASSLAGLSNQPQHF; CDR3 DNA: TGTGCCAGCAGCTTAGCCGGCCTAAGCAATCAGCCCCAGCATTTT
D gene: TRBD2; V gene: TRBV5-1; clone size: .; J gene: TRBJ2-7; CDR3 protein: CASSLYFPSGTSYEQYF; CDR3 DNA: TGCGCCAGCAGCTTGTACTTCCCTAGCGGGACCTCCTACGAGCAGTACTTC
D gene: .; V gene: TRBV30; clone size: .; J gene: TRBJ2-1; CDR3 protein: CAWSPSSYNEQFF; CDR3 DNA: TGTGCCTGGAGCCCGAGCTCCTACAATGAGCAGTTCTTC
D gene: .; V gene: TRBV28; clone size: .; J gene: TRBJ2-3; CDR3 protein: CASTPRGGGTDTQYF; CDR3 DNA: TGTGCCAGCACTCCGAGGGGGGGAGGCACAGATACGCAGTATTTT
D gene: TRBD1; V gene: TRBV7-2; clone size: .; J gene: TRBJ1-2; CDR3 protein: CASTPDPGQGAYGYTF; CDR3 DNA: TGTGCCAGCACCCCTGATCCGGGACAGGGGGCCTATGGCTACACCTTC
D gene: .; V gene: TRBV19; clone size: .; J gene: TRBJ2-3; CDR3 protein: CASRADKTDTQYF; CDR3 DNA: TGTGCCAGTAGAGCCGATAAAACAGATACGCAGTATTTT
D gene: TRBD1; V gene: TRBV30; clone size: .; J gene: TRBJ1-1; CDR3 protein: CAWDRGMNTEAFF; CDR3 DNA: TGTGCCTGGGACAGGGGGATGAACACTGAAGCTTTCTTT
D gene: .; V gene: TRBV27; clone size: .; J gene: TRBJ2-7; CDR3 protein: CASSSRSDLSYEQYF; CDR3 DNA: TGTGCCAGCAGTTCCCGATCAGACTTATCCTACGAGCAGTACTTC
D gene: TRBD1; V gene: TRBV5-5; clone size: .; J gene: TRBJ2-2; CDR3 protein: CASRWGQLNTGELFF; CDR3 DNA: TGTGCCAGCAGATGGGGACAGCTTAACACCGGGGAGCTGTTTTTT
D gene: TRBD1; V gene: TRBV7-7; clone size: .; J gene: TRBJ2-2; CDR3 protein: CASSPGQSGAGELFF; CDR3 DNA: TGTGCCAGCAGCCCGGGACAGTCCGGGGCCGGGGAGCTGTTTTTT
D gene: .; V gene: TRBV12-3/TRBV12-4; clone size: .; J gene: TRBJ2-5; CDR3 protein: CASGGYQETQYF; CDR3 DNA: TGTGCCAGCGGAGGATACCAAGAGACCCAGTACTTC
D gene: .; V gene: TRBV24-1; clone size: .; J gene: TRBJ2-7; CDR3 protein: CATSGGLRHEQYF; CDR3 DNA: TGTGCCACCAGTGGGGGACTCCGACACGAGCAGTACTTC
D gene: .; V gene: TRBV7-2; clone size: .; J gene: TRBJ2-6; CDR3 protein: CASSPQISGANVLTF; CDR3 DNA: TGTGCCAGCAGCCCCCAGATCTCTGGGGCCAACGTCCTGACTTTC
D gene: TRBD2; V gene: TRBV19; clone size: .; J gene: TRBJ2-3; CDR3 protein: CASSRRLAGTTDTQYF; CDR3 DNA: TGTGCCAGTAGTAGGCGACTAGCGGGAACCACAGATACGCAGTATTTT
D gene: .; V gene: TRBV19; clone size: .; J gene: TRBJ2-2; CDR3 protein: CASRGRRNTGELFF; CDR3 DNA: TGTGCCAGTAGGGGGAGGAGGAACACCGGGGAGCTGTTTTTT
D gene: .; V gene: TRBV7-5; clone size: .; J gene: TRBJ2-7; CDR3 protein: CVRSPWTPNSYEQYF; CDR3 DNA: TGTGTCAGAAGCCCTTGGACACCTAACTCCTACGAGCAGTACTTC
D gene: .; V gene: TRBV7-9; clone size: .; J gene: TRBJ1-2; CDR3 protein: CASSSGQAGYTF; CDR3 DNA: TGTGCCAGCAGCTCCGGACAAGCGGGCTACACCTTC
D gene: .; V gene: TRBV2; clone size: .; J gene: TRBJ1-5; CDR3 protein: CASSENSVSNQPQHF; CDR3 DNA: TGTGCCAGCAGTGAAAACAGTGTTAGCAATCAGCCCCAGCATTTT
D gene: TRBD2; V gene: TRBV3-1/TRBV3-2; clone size: .; J gene: TRBJ2-1; CDR3 protein: CASSPMTSGSVYEQFF; CDR3 DNA: TGTGCCAGCAGCCCCATGACTAGCGGGAGCGTCTATGAGCAGTTCTTC